This is a list of T cell receptor beta chains from one sample in a study of vaccination effects on CD4 cells after COVID-19. The assay was immunoSEQ multiplex PCR, and TCRdb's table has in-frame clones only and misses some. This table has around 30,000 clones, 65% to 80% appearing once. Their specific antigens are unknown. The input for sequencing was CD4+ T cells from PBMCs cultured with HCoV-NL63 spike peptides, taken before COVID-19 vaccination. All receptors come from a human donor who had a prior SARS-CoV-2 infection. CDR3s include the opening cysteine and the closing phenylalanine or tryptophan. D genes are given only for firm matches. Clone size is stated in some rows and not others, as once, few, many or a class when expanded.

J gene: TRBJ1-2
clone size: NA
D gene: TRBD1
V gene: TRBV19
CDR3 DNA: TGTGCCAGTAGTATGGCCAACAGGGGTCCTGACTATGGCTACACCTTC
CDR3 protein: CASSMANRGPDYGYTF

J gene: TRBJ1-3
clone size: NA
D gene: TRBD1
V gene: TRBV29-1
CDR3 DNA: TGCAGCGTTGGACAGGGAGCTGGAAACACCATATATTTT
CDR3 protein: CSVGQGAGNTIYF

J gene: TRBJ2-7
clone size: few
D gene: NA
V gene: TRBV5-3
CDR3 DNA: TGTGCCAGAAGCTTACAGGGTCCGGATGACGAGCAGTACTTC
CDR3 protein: CARSLQGPDDEQYF

J gene: TRBJ2-5
clone size: NA
D gene: NA
V gene: TRBV29-1
CDR3 DNA: TGCAGCGTGCGACGGAGCGAGACCCAGTACTTC
CDR3 protein: CSVRRSETQYF

J gene: TRBJ2-3
clone size: NA
D gene: NA
V gene: TRBV7-3
CDR3 DNA: TGTGCCAGCAGCTTGTTCCGGGTGGGTACAGATACGCAGTATTTT
CDR3 protein: CASSLFRVGTDTQYF

J gene: TRBJ1-5
clone size: once
D gene: NA
V gene: TRBV15
CDR3 DNA: TGTGCCACCAGCAGATGGACAACTAGTAATCAGCCCCAGCATTTT
CDR3 protein: CATSRWTTSNQPQHF

J gene: TRBJ2-1
clone size: NA
D gene: NA
V gene: TRBV18
CDR3 DNA: TGTGCCAGCTCACCACCGAATGGGGGTGGTGAGCAGTTCTTC
CDR3 protein: CASSPPNGGGEQFF

J gene: TRBJ2-7
clone size: NA
D gene: NA
V gene: TRBV20-1
CDR3 DNA: TGCAGTGCTAGTTTAGCAAGTCTCACCTACGAGCAGTACTTC
CDR3 protein: CSASLASLTYEQYF

J gene: TRBJ1-2
clone size: few
D gene: TRBD1
V gene: TRBV6-6
CDR3 DNA: TGTGCCAGCAATACCCGACAGGGATCCTATGGCTACACCTTC
CDR3 protein: CASNTRQGSYGYTF

J gene: TRBJ1-6
clone size: NA
D gene: NA
V gene: TRBV18
CDR3 DNA: TGTGCCAGCTCACCTTCATATAGGACGGAATCACCCCTCCACTTT
CDR3 protein: CASSPSYRTESPLHF

J gene: TRBJ2-3
clone size: NA
D gene: NA
V gene: TRBV2
CDR3 DNA: TGTGCCAGCAGTGAATTGGTAGATACGCAGTATTTT
CDR3 protein: CASSELVDTQYF

J gene: TRBJ2-5
clone size: NA
D gene: TRBD2
V gene: TRBV7-2
CDR3 DNA: TGTGCCAGCAGCTTTACTAGCGGGGGGGCCGGGGAGACCCAGTACTTC
CDR3 protein: CASSFTSGGAGETQYF

J gene: TRBJ2-6
clone size: NA
D gene: NA
V gene: TRBV4-3
CDR3 DNA: TGCGCCAGCAGCCAAGATTGGGCCTTCTCTGGGGCCAACGTCCTGACTTTC
CDR3 protein: CASSQDWAFSGANVLTF

J gene: TRBJ2-7
clone size: NA
D gene: NA
V gene: TRBV5-4
CDR3 DNA: TGTGCCAGCAGCTTTGGCCCGAGCGTCAGTGGTCAGGAGCAGTACTTC
CDR3 protein: CASSFGPSVSGQEQYF

J gene: TRBJ2-4
clone size: NA
D gene: TRBD2
V gene: TRBV28
CDR3 DNA: TGTGCCAGCAGTTTCGGAGGCGGACTAGAACTTTCCAAAAACATTCAGTACTTC
CDR3 protein: CASSFGGGLELSKNIQYF

J gene: TRBJ2-3
clone size: NA
D gene: NA
V gene: TRBV5-4
CDR3 DNA: TGTGCCAGCAGCTTGGCACAGCGACAAGATACGCAGTATTTT
CDR3 protein: CASSLAQRQDTQYF

J gene: TRBJ2-1
clone size: NA
D gene: NA
V gene: TRBV5-8
CDR3 DNA: TGTGCCAGCAGCTTGGGGCCCGGGCGAGGGGGCTCCTACAATGAGCAGTTCTTC
CDR3 protein: CASSLGPGRGGSYNEQFF

J gene: TRBJ1-2
clone size: NA
D gene: TRBD1
V gene: TRBV9
CDR3 DNA: TGTGCCAGCAGCGTCGACAGGGGGAGCTATGGCTACACCTTC
CDR3 protein: CASSVDRGSYGYTF

J gene: TRBJ2-1
clone size: NA
D gene: TRBD2
V gene: TRBV3-1/TRBV3-2
CDR3 DNA: TGTGCCAGCAGCCAAGCGCGGCTAGCGGGTAGGAATGAGCAGTTCTTC
CDR3 protein: CASSQARLAGRNEQFF

J gene: TRBJ2-3
clone size: NA
D gene: TRBD1
V gene: TRBV7-3
CDR3 DNA: TGTGCCAGCAGCTTCCCGACAGGGGGCTCGGGGACAGATACGCAGTATTTT
CDR3 protein: CASSFPTGGSGTDTQYF

J gene: TRBJ2-7
clone size: NA
D gene: TRBD1
V gene: TRBV18
CDR3 DNA: TGTGCCAGCTCACTCCGACAGGGGCGAAACGAGCAGTACTTC
CDR3 protein: CASSLRQGRNEQYF

J gene: TRBJ2-7
clone size: NA
D gene: TRBD2
V gene: TRBV11-2
CDR3 DNA: TGTGCCAGCAGCTTGCTAGCGGGGTCCTACGAGCAGTACTTC
CDR3 protein: CASSLLAGSYEQYF

J gene: TRBJ1-1
clone size: NA
D gene: NA
V gene: TRBV28
CDR3 DNA: TGTGCCAGCAGTTGGGGTGCGGGGGGGTTCTCTGAAGCTTTCTTT
CDR3 protein: CASSWGAGGFSEAFF

J gene: TRBJ2-7
clone size: NA
D gene: TRBD1
V gene: TRBV6-5
CDR3 DNA: TGTGCCAGCAGCATGGGGGACAGCGCCCCCTACGAGCAGTACTTC
CDR3 protein: CASSMGDSAPYEQYF

J gene: TRBJ1-6
clone size: NA
D gene: NA
V gene: TRBV11-3
CDR3 DNA: TGTGCCAGCAGCTTTAACGGGGATAATTCACCCCTCCACTTT
CDR3 protein: CASSFNGDNSPLHF

J gene: TRBJ1-5
clone size: NA
D gene: NA
V gene: TRBV9
CDR3 DNA: TGTGCCAGCAGCTCGGGGGTTAGCAATCAGCCCCAGCATTTT
CDR3 protein: CASSSGVSNQPQHF

J gene: TRBJ1-6
clone size: NA
D gene: NA
V gene: TRBV13
CDR3 DNA: TGTGCCAGCAGCTTGTCCAGGGATAATTCACCCCTCCACTTT
CDR3 protein: CASSLSRDNSPLHF

J gene: TRBJ2-7
clone size: NA
D gene: NA
V gene: TRBV9
CDR3 DNA: TGTGCCAGCAGCGTTGACACAGGGCCCTCCTACGAGCAGTACTTC
CDR3 protein: CASSVDTGPSYEQYF

J gene: TRBJ2-1
clone size: NA
D gene: TRBD2
V gene: TRBV9
CDR3 DNA: TGTGCCAGCAGCGACTTAGCGGGGGGGCATTTTGAGCAGTTCTTC
CDR3 protein: CASSDLAGGHFEQFF

J gene: TRBJ2-5
clone size: NA
D gene: NA
V gene: TRBV5-6
CDR3 DNA: TGTGCCAGCAGCCGCGCCTCACTAGTCGCAGAGACCCAGTACTTC
CDR3 protein: CASSRASLVAETQYF

J gene: TRBJ2-5
clone size: NA
D gene: NA
V gene: TRBV2
CDR3 DNA: TGTGCCAGCAGTACCGAACGCGGGGAGACCCAGTACTTC
CDR3 protein: CASSTERGETQYF

J gene: TRBJ2-1
clone size: NA
D gene: NA
V gene: TRBV30
CDR3 DNA: TGTGCCTGGAGTGAGGGGGTAGCCCCGGTCAATGAGCAGTTCTTC
CDR3 protein: CAWSEGVAPVNEQFF

J gene: TRBJ1-4
clone size: NA
D gene: TRBD1
V gene: TRBV6-4
CDR3 DNA: TGTGCCAGCAGTGTAGAGACAGGGGGAACAGCAACTAATGAAAAACTGTTTTTT
CDR3 protein: CASSVETGGTATNEKLFF

J gene: TRBJ1-2
clone size: once
D gene: TRBD1
V gene: TRBV7-2
CDR3 DNA: TGTGCCAGCAGCCCGGACAGGGCTTATGGCTACACCTTC
CDR3 protein: CASSPDRAYGYTF

J gene: TRBJ1-6
clone size: NA
D gene: TRBD1
V gene: TRBV4-1
CDR3 DNA: TGCGCCAGCAGCCAGGACGGCGCGGGACAGCATTATTCACCCCTCCACTTT
CDR3 protein: CASSQDGAGQHYSPLHF

J gene: TRBJ1-2
clone size: NA
D gene: NA
V gene: TRBV19
CDR3 DNA: TGTGCCAGTAAGAGGTCCCACCAGGGAGGCTATGGCTACACCTTC
CDR3 protein: CASKRSHQGGYGYTF

J gene: TRBJ1-3
clone size: NA
D gene: TRBD1
V gene: TRBV11-2
CDR3 DNA: TGTGCCAGCAGCTACGGGACAGCTGGAAACACCATATATTTT
CDR3 protein: CASSYGTAGNTIYF

J gene: TRBJ2-7
clone size: NA
D gene: TRBD1
V gene: TRBV18
CDR3 DNA: TGTGCCAGCTCATGGACAGGGGGGAGGTACGAGCAGTACTTC
CDR3 protein: CASSWTGGRYEQYF

J gene: TRBJ1-1
clone size: once
D gene: NA
V gene: TRBV7-9
CDR3 DNA: TGTGCCAGCAGCCCCTATTCGGCCACTGAAGCTTTCTTT
CDR3 protein: CASSPYSATEAFF

J gene: TRBJ2-1
clone size: NA
D gene: TRBD2
V gene: TRBV5-1
CDR3 DNA: TGCGCCAGCAGCCTGGGACTAGCGGGGGCCTACAATGAGCAGTTCTTC
CDR3 protein: CASSLGLAGAYNEQFF

J gene: TRBJ1-1
clone size: NA
D gene: NA
V gene: TRBV30
CDR3 DNA: TGTGCCTGGATAACAGGGATGGTCACTGAAGCTTTCTTT
CDR3 protein: CAWITGMVTEAFF

J gene: TRBJ1-6
clone size: few
D gene: NA
V gene: TRBV6-5
CDR3 DNA: TGTGCCAGCAGTTACTCGATAATTTCGGAAAATTCACCCCTCCACTTT
CDR3 protein: CASSYSIISENSPLHF

J gene: TRBJ1-2
clone size: NA
D gene: TRBD1
V gene: TRBV9
CDR3 DNA: TGTGCCAGCAGCGTCGGCCCCGAAACAGGGGGCTACTATGGCTACACCTTC
CDR3 protein: CASSVGPETGGYYGYTF

J gene: TRBJ2-2
clone size: few
D gene: NA
V gene: TRBV7-9
CDR3 DNA: TGTGCCAGCAGCTTGCGGTCAGGGAACACCGGGGAGCTGTTTTTT
CDR3 protein: CASSLRSGNTGELFF

J gene: TRBJ1-2
clone size: NA
D gene: TRBD1
V gene: TRBV11-2
CDR3 DNA: TGTGCCAGCACCCGGGACAGGGAATCCCATGGCTACACCTTC
CDR3 protein: CASTRDRESHGYTF

J gene: TRBJ1-2
clone size: NA
D gene: NA
V gene: TRBV29-1
CDR3 DNA: TGCAGCGTTGATAACTATGGCTACACCTTC
CDR3 protein: CSVDNYGYTF

J gene: TRBJ2-5
clone size: NA
D gene: NA
V gene: TRBV14
CDR3 DNA: TGTGCCAGCAGCCATAGACATCACTCGTTACTGGAGACCCAGTACTTC
CDR3 protein: CASSHRHHSLLETQYF

J gene: TRBJ2-7
clone size: NA
D gene: NA
V gene: TRBV7-2
CDR3 DNA: TGTGCCAGCAGCTTAGCGGGCCTAGATTTTACCGAGCAGTACTTC
CDR3 protein: CASSLAGLDFTEQYF

J gene: TRBJ2-7
clone size: NA
D gene: NA
V gene: TRBV6-5
CDR3 DNA: TGTGCCAGCAGTTACTTCCGGAGACATACCTACGAGCAGTACTTC
CDR3 protein: CASSYFRRHTYEQYF

J gene: TRBJ2-7
clone size: NA
D gene: NA
V gene: TRBV15
CDR3 DNA: TGTGCCACCAGCATTCTCCGGGGGGCACTGTACTTC
CDR3 protein: CATSILRGALYF

J gene: TRBJ2-1
clone size: NA
D gene: TRBD2
V gene: TRBV19
CDR3 DNA: TGTGCCAGTAGTATAACCCGACTAGCGGACAATGAGCAGTTCTTC
CDR3 protein: CASSITRLADNEQFF

J gene: TRBJ2-1
clone size: NA
D gene: NA
V gene: TRBV2
CDR3 DNA: TGTGCCAGCAGTGAGTGGCTCGGGGGCAATGAGCAGTTCTTC
CDR3 protein: CASSEWLGGNEQFF

J gene: TRBJ2-3
clone size: NA
D gene: TRBD1
V gene: TRBV18
CDR3 DNA: TGTGCCAGCTCACCGGACAGGGGAGCAGATACGCAGTATTTT
CDR3 protein: CASSPDRGADTQYF

J gene: TRBJ2-2
clone size: NA
D gene: TRBD2
V gene: TRBV9
CDR3 DNA: TGTGCCAGCAGCGTACTAGCGGACAACACCGGGGAGCTGTTTTTT
CDR3 protein: CASSVLADNTGELFF

J gene: TRBJ2-1
clone size: few
D gene: TRBD2
V gene: TRBV5-1
CDR3 DNA: TGCGCCAGCAGCGGGGATCAGAGGAGCGGGGGGCTTCACAATGAGCAGTTCTTC
CDR3 protein: CASSGDQRSGGLHNEQFF

J gene: TRBJ2-7
clone size: NA
D gene: TRBD2
V gene: TRBV7-2
CDR3 DNA: TGTGCCAGCAGCTTAGAGGCGACTAGCGGGAATAGGTACTTC
CDR3 protein: CASSLEATSGNRYF

J gene: TRBJ1-2
clone size: NA
D gene: NA
V gene: TRBV6-5
CDR3 DNA: TGTGCCAGCAGCCTGGACTCTAACTATGGCTACACCTTC
CDR3 protein: CASSLDSNYGYTF

J gene: TRBJ2-2
clone size: once
D gene: NA
V gene: TRBV7-3
CDR3 DNA: TGTGCCAGCAGGACAAGGCTTGCGAACACCGGGGAGCTGTTTTTT
CDR3 protein: CASRTRLANTGELFF

J gene: TRBJ2-2
clone size: NA
D gene: NA
V gene: TRBV2
CDR3 DNA: TGTGCCAGCAGTCTAGCGAGGGCCGGGGAGCTGTTTTTT
CDR3 protein: CASSLARAGELFF

J gene: TRBJ2-3
clone size: NA
D gene: TRBD1
V gene: TRBV5-1
CDR3 DNA: TGCGCCAGCAGCTCGGAATGGACAGGAACGCAGTATTTT
CDR3 protein: CASSSEWTGTQYF